Each of the 17 T cell receptor beta chains below was sequenced from the same sample in a study of blood T cell repertoires in COVID-19. Sequencing used immunoSEQ multiplex PCR; TCRdb keeps in-frame clones, though not all of them. The table includes approximately 290,000 clones, 80% to 90% detected once. The sample taken for sequencing was PBMCs or T cells enriched from blood (not recorded which). Source of these receptors: a woman aged 30 to 39 who had recovered from COVID-19.

The chain is built from TRBV18 and TRBJ2-3; D is perhaps TRBD2 (6 bases). The V end was cut by 3 bases, the J end by 2 bases, with 12 bases between. The length of the CDR3 is 15 residues. CDR1 is KGHSH and CDR2 is LQKENI in the germline V gene. The CDR3 DNA sequence: TGTGCCAGCTCACCGGCGGGACTGTACACAGATACGCAGTATTTT. Translating gives CASSPAGLYTDTQYF. The full variable domain, completed using reference TRBV18 and TRBJ2-3, is NAGVMQNPRHLVRRRGQEARLRCSPMKGHSHVYWYRQLPEEGLKFMVYLQKENIIDESGMPKERFSAEFPKEGPSILRIQQVVRGDSAAYFCASSPAGLYTDTQYFGPGTRLTVL.

This rearrangement joins TRBV2 to TRBJ1-2; 9 positions agree with TRBD1. Germline assignment: CDR1 SNHLY and CDR2 FYNNEI. This CDR3 spans 13 amino acids. The junction had 9 bases not matched to a gene; V was cut back by 10 bases and J by 6 bases. The CDR3, as DNA: TGTGCCACCCCCCGGGACAGGGCCGATGGCTACACCTTC. It specifies CATPRDRADGYTF.

The rearrangement joins TRBV5-6 to TRBJ2-6; D is possibly TRBD1 (7 bases). CDR3 length equals 18 residues. V was trimmed by 0 bases and J by 0 bases, leaving 13 bases between them. The germline CDR1 and CDR2 sequences are SGHDT and YYEEEE. Here the CDR3 reads CASSLAGGGGSGANVLTF. DNA of the CDR3: TGTGCCAGCAGCTTGGCCGGAGGGGGCGGCTCTGGGGCCAACGTCCTGACTTTC. Drawing the rest from reference TRBV5-6 and TRBJ2-6, the complete variable domain is DAGVTQSPTHLIKTRGQQVTLRCSPKSGHDTVSWYQQALGQGPQFIFQYYEEEERQRGNFPDRFSGHQFPNYSSELNVNALLLGDSALYLCASSLAGGGGSGANVLTFGAGSRLTVL.

The chain joins TRBV9 to TRBJ2-3; D unclear. The germline V gene has CDR1 SGDLS and CDR2 YYNGEE. Between the trimmed V and J ends, which lost 0 bases and 3 bases, there was a span of 5 bases. The CDR3 runs to 13 residues. The CDR3 region has the DNA TGTGCCAGCAGCGTAGATTCGACAGATACGCAGTATTTT. Its protein product is CASSVDSTDTQYF. The variable domain in full, completed from reference TRBV9 and TRBJ2-3, reads DSGVTQTPKHLITATGQRVTLRCSPRSGDLSVYWYQQSLDQGLQFLIQYYNGEERAKGNILERFSAQQFPDLHSELNLSSLELGDSALYFCASSVDSTDTQYFGPGTRLTVL.

This chain connects TRBV11-1 to TRBJ2-7; 8 nucleotides align to TRBD1. The CDR3 consists of 14 residues. CDR1 and CDR2 (germline): SGHAT, FQDESV (reference sequence). V was clipped by 5 bases and J by 6 bases; unmatched bases: 9. This CDR3 is CASSNPGQGGEQYF. DNA for the CDR3: TGTGCCAGCAGCAACCCAGGACAGGGCGGCGAGCAGTACTTC.

This clone was recorded a few times. The rearrangement links TRBV7-2 to TRBJ2-2; tentatively, D is TRBD1 (5 bases). The CDR3 sequence is 15 residues long. V was clipped by 1 base and J by 6 bases, with 12 bases between them. Germline CDR1 and CDR2: SGHTA and FQGNSA. CDR3 sequence (DNA): TGTGCCAGCAGCTTAGGGCAGGGAAGATCCGGGGAGCTGTTTTTT. Protein sequence: CASSLGQGRSGELFF.

This clone showed up just once. This chain links TRBV5-1 with TRBJ2-1; possibly TRBD1 for D (5 bases). V shed 0 bases and J shed 1 base, with 11 bases lying between them. CDR3 size: 16 residues. Germline V gives CDR1 SGHRS, CDR2 YFSETQ. The DNA of the CDR3 is TGCGCCAGCAGCTTGGTCAGGGTAGGGTCCTACAATGAGCAGTTCTTC. Its translation is CASSLVRVGSYNEQFF.

The chain carries TRBV5-4 and TRBJ2-5; 11 nucleotides match TRBD2. J gave up 2 bases and V 4 bases, and 7 bases lay outside the gene matches. Germline V lookup: CDR1 SGHNT, CDR2 YYREEE (reference sequence). The CDR3 spans 16 residues. For the CDR3, the DNA is TGTGCCAGCAGCCCCGCCGGGACTAGCGGACAAGAGACCCAGTACTTC. It codes for CASSPAGTSGQETQYF.

About this clone: Mismatch with germline at one junction end may stem from a read error. The chain has TRBV11-2 and TRBJ1-4; the match to TRBD1 covers 7 bases. This CDR3 spans 14 amino acids. In germline, CDR1 is SGHAT, CDR2 FQNNGV. The CDR3 nucleotides are TGTGCCAGCACCCTTAGGGGGCCTAACGAAAAACTGTTTTTT. Amino acids: CASTLRGPNEKLFF.

The chain combines TRBV6-2 or TRBV6-3 with TRBJ2-5, with 11 bases lining up with TRBD2. The CDR3 totals 17 residues. The J segment lost 4 bases and the V segment lost 5 bases, leaving 12 bases of the junction unmatched. Germline loops: CDR1 MNHEY, CDR2 SVGEGT. The CDR3 sequence is CASSLVAASGGRETQYF. The CDR3 DNA sequence: TGTGCCAGCAGTCTCGTTGCGGCTAGCGGGGGGAGAGAGACCCAGTACTTC.

The CDR3 sequence: CASSVSGLFSGNTIYF. The CDR3 DNA is TGTGCCAGCAGCGTGTCAGGACTTTTCTCTGGAAACACCATATATTTT. V usage is TRBV27 and J usage is TRBJ1-3; D not resolved. V lost 6 bases and J lost 0, with 15 bases in between. The CDR3 is 16 amino acids. Germline V gene data show CDR1 as MNHEY and CDR2 as SMNVEV (reference sequence).

This clone is a singleton in its sample. V usage is TRBV7-6 and J usage is TRBJ2-7, with 7 bases matching TRBD1. The germline gives CDR1 SGHVS, CDR2 FNYEAQ. V was pared by 5 bases and J by 0 bases, with 13 bases of the junction left unmatched. The CDR3 totals 17 residues. CDR3 in amino acids: CASSETPGQTISYEQYF. The CDR3 nucleotides are TGTGCCAGCAGCGAAACCCCGGGACAGACCATCTCCTACGAGCAGTACTTC. The full variable domain, with the rest looked up from reference TRBV7-6 and TRBJ2-7, is GAGVSQSPRYKVTKRGQDVALRCDPISGHVSLYWYRQALGQGPEFLTYFNYEAQQDKSGLPNDRFSAERPEGSISTLTIQRTEQRDSAMYRCASSETPGQTISYEQYFGPGTRLTVT.

The chain joins TRBV5-1 to TRBJ1-2, with D possibly TRBD1 on 5 matching bases. V was clipped by 6 bases and J by 6 bases, with 21 bases between them. The CDR3 runs to 15 residues. The germline V gene encodes CDR1 SGHRS and CDR2 YFSETQ. The CDR3, as DNA: TGCGCCAGCACCGTACACGGTCGGGCGGGGGATGGCTACACCTTC. Translated, it gives CASTVHGRAGDGYTF.

The genes are TRBV5-6 and TRBJ2-3; 12 bases align to TRBD1. This CDR3 is 16 amino acids long. V lost 2 bases, J lost 4 bases, and 5 bases stayed unmatched. Germline V gives CDR1 SGHDT, CDR2 YYEEEE. The CDR3 loop is CASSLFRDRGPDTQYF. The CDR3 DNA reads as TGTGCCAGCAGCTTATTTCGGGACAGGGGGCCAGATACGCAGTATTTT.

The chain recombines TRBV7-2 with TRBJ2-7, with TRBD1 identical over 10 bases. The CDR3 totals 15 residues. V gave up 1 base and J gave up 3 bases; unmatched junction bases: 3. CDR1 and CDR2 (germline): SGHTA, FQGNSA. The CDR3 region is CASSLVGQGRYEQYF. The DNA of the CDR3 is TGTGCCAGCAGCTTAGTGGGACAGGGGCGCTACGAGCAGTACTTC.

A few counts support this clone. This chain links TRBV6-5 with TRBJ1-6, with D possibly matching TRBD1 (6 bases). The CDR3 extends over 15 amino acids. CDR1 is MNHEY, CDR2 SVGAGI, per germline. Trimming cost V 11 bases and J 0 bases, with 14 bases left between them. The CDR3 bases are TGTGCCGTACAGGGTCGGGGCTCCTATAATTCACCCCTCCACTTT. Its protein is CAVQGRGSYNSPLHF.

This rearrangement joins TRBV28 to TRBJ2-7, with 9 positions matching TRBD2. V lost 6 bases, J lost 3 bases, and 9 bases stayed unmatched. Germline V gene data show CDR1 as MDHEN and CDR2 as SYDVKM. This CDR3 spans 15 amino acids. CDR3 DNA sequence: TGTGCCAGCAGAACCTCGCGGGGGGGAATCTACGAGCAGTACTTC. It codes for CASRTSRGGIYEQYF.